This T cell receptor (beta chain) was captured by sequencing in a study of T cells in localized non-small cell lung cancer. The CDR3 has 15 residues. Losses at the gene ends were 6 bases for V and 9 bases for J; bases not matched to a gene: 9. CDR1 SGHNT and CDR2 YENEEA come from the germline V gene. Comment on this clone: Its specificity is unknown.

Points from the study as a whole: Highest T cell clonality was seen in uninvolved adjacent lung, surpassing that measured in tumor.

The repertoire was sequenced with immunoSEQ multiplex PCR; TCRdb's copy has only in-frame clones and lacks some. Altogether roughly 4,600 clones are present, approximately 29% being singletons, with the ten largest covering about 5%. The sequence derives from a man aged 40-75 years with stage III squamous cell lung carcinoma. The J gene is TRBJ1-6, the V gene TRBV11-3, with 9 positions matching TRBD1. The sample was lung tumor tissue, taken before any cancer treatment. This chain's CDR3 is CASSLTGGKGSPLHF. CDR3 DNA: TGTGCCAGCAGTTTGACAGGGGGAAAAGGTTCACCCCTCCACTTT.